This is a list of T cell receptor beta chains from one sample in a study of response to subunit inactivated influenza vaccine. TCRdb recomputed calls from the RT-PCR reads with MiXCR, one row per CDR3 protein. The top ten clones hold 9.5% to 15% of a sample with some 480,000 distinct CDR3 sequences, roughly 9.8% of them seen once. The material was PBMCs from blood, obtained roughly 48 days after vaccination. The receptors shown here come from a man aged 45 to 65 who received an inactivated influenza vaccine. Both conserved end residues are part of each CDR3. A D gene is named only where the DNA matches it firmly. Expanded clones get a size class; other rows say once, few or many, or leave the size out.

d_gene	v_gene	j_gene	abundance	CDR3nt	CDR3aa
-	TRBV4-1	TRBJ1-5	-	TGCGCCAGCAGCCAAGTTACGGGACCGAACCTCAATCAGCCCCAGCATTTT	CASSQVTGPNLNQPQHF
-	TRBV20-1	TRBJ2-7	many	TGCAGTGCTAGTCCCCGAACATTAGTGGACGAGCAGTACTTC	CSASPRTLVDEQYF
TRBD2	TRBV20-1	TRBJ2-1	-	TGCAGTGCTCCGGGACTAGCTTATGAGCAGTTCTTC	CSAPGLAYEQFF
TRBD2	TRBV20-1	TRBJ2-3	few	TGCAGTGCTAGAGACCCCGGGACTAGCGGGAGACCAGATACGCAGTATTTT	CSARDPGTSGRPDTQYF
-	TRBV28	TRBJ1-1	many	TGTGCCAGCAGTAGCCGGCACGCTGAAGCTTTCTTT	CASSSRHAEAFF
TRBD1	TRBV20-1	TRBJ1-1	-	TGCAGTGCACCGACAGGGAAGAACACTGAAGCTTTCTTT	CSAPTGKNTEAFF
-	TRBV20-1	TRBJ2-1	-	TGCAGTGCTAGCCGGGGGAGTGTCCCCTACAATGAGCAGTTCTTC	CSASRGSVPYNEQFF
-	TRBV4-3	TRBJ2-7	-	TGCGCCAGCAGCCTGGAGCAGGGCCCCTACGAGCAGTACTTC	CASSLEQGPYEQYF
-	TRBV12-3/TRBV12-4	TRBJ1-1	few	TGTGCCAGCAGCCTAGGGAATGGGGTCACTGAAGCTTTCTTT	CASSLGNGVTEAFF
-	TRBV20-1	TRBJ2-3	many	TGCAGTGCTCGAAAGGACTCCACAGATACGCAGTATTTT	CSARKDSTDTQYF
-	TRBV14	TRBJ1-2	-	TGTGCCAGCAGCCAAGCGGGACGGTACTATGGCTACACCTTC	CASSQAGRYYGYTF
-	TRBV11-2	TRBJ2-1	many	TGTGCCAGCAGCTTAGAAAGGCTGCAAAATGAGCAGTTCTTC	CASSLERLQNEQFF
-	TRBV7-2	TRBJ1-6	-	TGTGCCAGCAGCCCACCGGCTCAACCCCTCCACTTT	CASSPPAQPLHF
-	TRBV28	TRBJ2-1	few	TGTGCCAGCAGGGGGCTGGACTACAATGAGCAGTTCTTC	CASRGLDYNEQFF
-	TRBV6-5	TRBJ1-1	many	TGTGCCAGCACTTGGGCCGGCGGCACTGAAGCTTTCTTT	CASTWAGGTEAFF
TRBD1	TRBV24-1	TRBJ2-3	once	TGTGCCACCAGTGATCCCAGGGGGAGCACAGATACGCAGTATTTT	CATSDPRGSTDTQYF
TRBD1	TRBV6-5	TRBJ1-2	few	TGTGCCAGCAGTTACGCCGGGACAGGGGGCTTCGATGGCTACACCTTC	CASSYAGTGGFDGYTF
TRBD1	TRBV24-1	TRBJ2-1	many	TGTGCCACCGCCCCGGGACAGGGTTACAATGAGCAGTTCTTC	CATAPGQGYNEQFF
-	TRBV20-1	TRBJ1-1	few	TGCAGTGCTAGAGCTCACTTGAACACTGAAGCTTTCTTT	CSARAHLNTEAFF
-	TRBV12-3/TRBV12-4	TRBJ1-6	-	TGTGCCAGCAGTTTGCCAGGTTTAAATTCACCCCTCCACTTT	CASSLPGLNSPLHF
TRBD2	TRBV25-1	TRBJ2-1	few	TGTGCCAGCGGGAGGGGAATGGGGAATGAGCAGTTCTTC	CASGRGMGNEQFF
-	TRBV7-2	TRBJ2-7	few	TGTGCCAGCAGCTTCGGGGCAGGGTCAACGAGAGCCTACGAGCAGTACTTC	CASSFGAGSTRAYEQYF
TRBD2	TRBV5-1	TRBJ2-1	-	TGCGCCAGCAGCTTGACGCGAGGGACCGGGGGGAAGCAGTTCTTC	CASSLTRGTGGKQFF
-	TRBV5-6	TRBJ2-3	few	TGTGCCAGCAGCTTGGAAGCCGGGACCGCTAGCACAGATACGCAGTATTTT	CASSLEAGTASTDTQYF
-	TRBV20-1	TRBJ2-5	few	TGCAGTGCTAGATACGGGGGGCCAGAGACCCAGTACTTC	CSARYGGPETQYF
-	TRBV7-2	TRBJ2-7	few	TGTGCCAGCAGCTTAGTACCAGGCCCCGAGCAGTACTTC	CASSLVPGPEQYF
-	TRBV5-6	TRBJ1-1	few	TGTGCCAGCAGCTTGCCTTTGAGACGAGCTTTCTTT	CASSLPLRRAFF
TRBD1	TRBV6-1	TRBJ1-2	many	TGTGCCAGCAGGCCCGGGGACAGGAGTTCTGGCTACACCTTC	CASRPGDRSSGYTF
-	TRBV7-8	TRBJ2-3	few	TGTGCCAGCAGCTTTCCGGGACGGGGGACGTCAGATACGCAGTATTTT	CASSFPGRGTSDTQYF
-	TRBV28	TRBJ2-7	many	TGTGCCAGCAGTTTATGGTTGGGCTACGAGCAGTACTTC	CASSLWLGYEQYF
TRBD2	TRBV6-5	TRBJ2-1	-	TGTGCCAGCAGTTACATGACTAGCGGGGGGTCCCACAATGAGCAGTTCTTC	CASSYMTSGGSHNEQFF
-	TRBV6-8	TRBJ1-5	few	TGTGCCAGCAGTCCCCGAGTGCCCCAGCATTTT	CASSPRVPQHF
-	TRBV12-3/TRBV12-4	TRBJ1-5	few	TGTGCCAGCAGTTCCTACGACAGTCAGCCCCAGCATTTT	CASSSYDSQPQHF
TRBD1	TRBV7-2	TRBJ1-1	-	TGTGCCAGCAGCTTAGGGAGAACAGGGGCAAGGGCCACTGAAGCTTTCTTT	CASSLGRTGARATEAFF
-	TRBV6-2/TRBV6-3	TRBJ1-6	few	TGTGCCAGCAGTTACGTCGGATCACCCCTCCACTTT	CASSYVGSPLHF
TRBD2	TRBV9	TRBJ2-7	-	TGTGCCAGCAGCCCGGGACTAGCGGGAGCGCCAAACTACGAGCAGTACTTC	CASSPGLAGAPNYEQYF
-	TRBV2	TRBJ2-3	few	TGTGCCAGCAGTTCGGGACAACTCCGCACAGATACGCAGTATTTT	CASSSGQLRTDTQYF
-	TRBV10-3	TRBJ2-1	few	TGTGCCATCAGTGAGAGGGGCAGCTCCTACAATGAGCAGTTCTTC	CAISERGSSYNEQFF
-	TRBV7-9	TRBJ2-1	few	TGTGCCAGCAGCTTAGCTGGAGCGGGCTGGGGCAATGAGCAGTTCTTC	CASSLAGAGWGNEQFF
-	TRBV7-2	TRBJ2-1	few	TGTGCCAGCAGCCCTCCCGGATCCTACAATGAGCAGTTCTTC	CASSPPGSYNEQFF
-	TRBV28	TRBJ2-7	few	TGTGCCAGCAGCAGGCTAGCCTACGAGCAGTACTTC	CASSRLAYEQYF
TRBD2	TRBV24-1	TRBJ2-1	many	TGTGCCACCAGTGACCCAACTAGCGGGACCACATACAATGAGCAGTTCTTC	CATSDPTSGTTYNEQFF
-	TRBV28	TRBJ1-1	-	TGTGCCAGCAGTTTACCTCGGACAGACACTGAAGCTTTCTTT	CASSLPRTDTEAFF
-	TRBV12-3/TRBV12-4	TRBJ2-6	many	TGTGCCAGCAGCTTTAGCTCTGGGGCCAACGTCCTGACTTTC	CASSFSSGANVLTF
TRBD2	TRBV6-2/TRBV6-3	TRBJ2-7	few	TGTGCCAGCAGTTATCTTAGCGGGGGACCCGCCTACGAGCAGTACTTC	CASSYLSGGPAYEQYF
TRBD1	TRBV2	TRBJ2-2	-	TGTGCCAGCAGTTACGGGACAGTAAACACCGGGGAGCTGTTTTTT	CASSYGTVNTGELFF
-	TRBV4-3	TRBJ1-4	-	TGCGCCAGTAACTTTGGAGGGCTTAATGAAAAACTGTTTTTT	CASNFGGLNEKLFF
-	TRBV6-2/TRBV6-3	TRBJ2-3	few	TGTGCCAGCAGATCAACAAGCACAGATACGCAGTATTTT	CASRSTSTDTQYF
TRBD1	TRBV20-1	TRBJ2-7	few	TGCAGTGCTAGAGATTTAGACAGGGGGTATCAGCAGTACTTC	CSARDLDRGYQQYF
-	TRBV6-1	TRBJ2-2	many	TGTGCCAGCAGCAGGACAAAGAACACCGGGGAGCTGTTTTTT	CASSRTKNTGELFF
-	TRBV7-6	TRBJ2-5	-	TGTGCCAGCAGCTTAGCGCCGTGGGGACAAGAGACCCAGTACTTC	CASSLAPWGQETQYF
-	TRBV7-9	TRBJ1-1	-	TGTGCCAGCAGCTTAGACATTACTACCACTGAAGCTTTCTTT	CASSLDITTTEAFF
TRBD1	TRBV28	TRBJ2-1	few	TGTGCCAGCAGATCCGGGACAGGGGCCTACAATGAGCAGTTCTTC	CASRSGTGAYNEQFF
-	TRBV11-2	TRBJ2-1	many	TGTGCCAGCAGCGACTACAATGAGCAGTTCTTC	CASSDYNEQFF
TRBD2	TRBV3-1	TRBJ2-7	few	TGTGCCAGCAGCCGTAGCGGGGGGTCCCCCTACGAGCAGTACTTC	CASSRSGGSPYEQYF
TRBD2	TRBV20-1	TRBJ2-7	-	TGCAGTGCTACGCCGGGACTAGCGGGAGACGAGCAGTACTTC	CSATPGLAGDEQYF
-	TRBV12-3/TRBV12-4	TRBJ2-1	-	TGTGCCAGCAGGCCGAGGGAAAAGGTTTACGTGGAGCAGTTCTTC	CASRPREKVYVEQFF
TRBD1	TRBV5-8	TRBJ1-1	-	TGTGCCAGCAGCTTGGAGGGGGCACGAAACACTGAAGCTTTCTTT	CASSLEGARNTEAFF
-	TRBV7-6	TRBJ2-3	-	TGTGCCAGCAGCTTAGGGTCCGGACTTATCACAGATATGCAGTATTTT	CASSLGSGLITDMQYF